This TCR beta chain was found in a study of T cell repertoires in cytomegalovirus infection. Study at large: The public TCR beta signatures pointed to both CMV infection and matching HLA type.

This CDR3 is built from 15 residues. Trimming shortened V by 0 bases and J by 4 bases, and 12 bases separated the two germline ends. Germline CDR1 reads MNHEY; CDR2 reads SVGEGT. A remark on this clonotype: The antigen is undetermined.

TCRdb re-derived calls from the reads in MiXCR, one entry per CDR3 protein. The sample holds a few hundred thousand distinct CDR3 sequences; 30% to 35% are singletons and the top ten take under 20%. V and J are TRBV6-2 or TRBV6-3 and TRBJ2-5; perhaps D is TRBD1 or TRBD2 (5 bases each). The sequence came from a human donor in good health (CMV status not recorded). Some clones in this sample may be carry-over from other donors' samples. The sample in question was cultured PBMCs, obtained from culture after CMV antigen stimulation. CDR3 in DNA: TGTGCCAGCAGTTACTCGTGGGGGAGAGGAGAGACCCAGTACTTC. It is translated as CASSYSWGRGETQYF.